The 27 T cell receptor beta chains listed next were all sequenced from one sample in a study of cytomegalovirus exposure and HLA in healthy donors. The PCR had 60 Vbeta and 13 Jbeta primers. Profiling relied on immunoSEQ multiplex PCR, and the TCRdb table lists in-frame clones only, not all of them. The repertoire holds around 150,000 clones, with about 64% as singletons. The material sequenced was PBMCs. These receptors were taken from a woman aged 25 to 45 in good health and CMV-seropositive.

This clone came up a few times. CDR3: CASSLTQGSDQIFVFYNSPLHF. The CDR3 DNA sequence: TGTGCCAGCAGTTTAACACAGGGTAGTGATCAGATTTTCGTCTTCTATAATTCACCCCTCCACTTT. The chain joins TRBV28 to TRBJ1-6, with a tentative D call TRBD1 (6 bases). Trimming pared 2 bases from V and 3 bases from J, leaving 29 bases between. Germline CDR1 is MDHEN and CDR2 is SYDVKM. The CDR3 has 22 amino acids.

The chain uses TRBV6-6 and TRBJ2-6; D might be TRBD2 (7 bases). The germline gives CDR1 MNHNY, CDR2 SVGAGI (reference sequence). The CDR3 consists of 14 residues. Trimming took off 6 bases at V and 7 bases at J, with 13 bases between the two ends. The CDR3 region has the DNA TGTGCCAGCAGCGAAGGGGGGGGAGCCAACGTCCTGACTTTC. Its protein product is CASSEGGGANVLTF.

This clone appeared a few times. As DNA, the CDR3 is TGTGCCAGCAGACTAGCGGGAGCCAATGAGCAGTTCTTC. This codes for CASRLAGANEQFF. This chain uses TRBV6-1 with TRBJ2-1; 11 bases are a match to TRBD2. The V and J ends lost 6 bases and 6 bases, in that order; junction bases with no gene match: 1. This CDR3 region has 13 residues. Germline assignment: CDR1 MNHNS and CDR2 SASEGT.

This chain connects TRBV5-4 to TRBJ2-7; 10 bases match TRBD2. V was clipped by 3 bases and J by 6 bases; unmatched bases: 6. Germline V lookup: CDR1 SGHNT, CDR2 YYREEE (reference sequence). This CDR3 comprises 14 residues. The CDR3 is CASSSQREGGEQYF. In DNA form, the CDR3 reads TGTGCCAGCAGCTCGCAGCGGGAGGGCGGCGAGCAGTACTTC. Using reference TRBV5-4 and TRBJ2-7 for the parts outside the CDR3, the full variable domain is ETGVTQSPTHLIKTRGQQVTLRCSSQSGHNTVSWYQQALGQGPQFIFQYYREEENGRGNFPPRFSGLQFPNYSSELNVNALELDDSALYLCASSSQREGGEQYFGPGTRLTVT.

This clone was picked up a small number of times. This chain connects TRBV9 to TRBJ1-4, with 8 bases that match TRBD1. The J segment lost 12 bases and the V segment lost 0 bases, leaving 10 bases of the junction unmatched. This CDR3 spans 15 amino acids. CDR1 SGDLS and CDR2 YYNGEE come from the germline V gene. CDR3 protein: CASSVAGGGSGELFF. The CDR3 region has the DNA TGTGCCAGCAGCGTAGCAGGGGGCGGAAGTGGGGAACTGTTTTTT.

This clone was seen a few times. The genes are TRBV10-3 and TRBJ2-7; tentative D call: TRBD2 (5 bases). Trimming shortened V by 0 bases and J by 7 bases, and 13 bases separated the two germline ends. Germline CDR1 ENHRY, CDR2 SYGVKD. This CDR3 contains 14 residues. In DNA, the CDR3 is TGTGCCATCAGTGAGTCTACCTTGGGGAGTGAGCAGTACTTC. Translation gives CAISESTLGSEQYF.

The chain recombines TRBV5-6 with TRBJ2-7; D perhaps matches TRBD2 (5 bases). Between the trimmed V and J ends, which lost 0 bases and 5 bases, there was a span of 18 bases. The CDR3 consists of 16 residues. CDR1 and CDR2 (germline): SGHDT, YYEEEE. CDR3 residues: CASSLVRRSSTNEQYF. The CDR3 DNA follows: TGTGCCAGCAGCTTGGTTCGGAGGTCTTCGACTAACGAGCAGTACTTC.

The chain couples TRBV13 to TRBJ2-7, with D perhaps TRBD1 (6 bases). In germline, CDR1 is PRHDT, CDR2 FYEKMQ (reference sequence). The CDR3 is 13 residues long. V was trimmed by 5 bases and J by 2 bases, leaving 10 bases between them. The CDR3 DNA sequence: TGTGCCAGCAGCCAGGACAGCCCCTACGAGCAGTACTTC. It encodes CASSQDSPYEQYF.

The chain has TRBV2 and TRBJ2-1, with TRBD2 matching over 10 bases. There are 17 residues in the CDR3. The V and J ends lost 7 bases and 0 bases, in that order; junction bases with no gene match: 9. The germline CDR1 and CDR2 sequences are SNHLY and FYNNEI. The CDR3 coding sequence is TGTGCCAGCACTCGAGCGGGGGGGCCGGTCTCCTACAATGAGCAGTTCTTC. Translating gives CASTRAGGPVSYNEQFF.

The chain links TRBV2 to TRBJ1-1; weak D call: TRBD1 (5 bases). From germline, CDR1 is SNHLY and CDR2 FYNNEI. The ends were cut back, 10 bases at V and 3 bases at J, with 21 bases in the middle. This CDR3 is built from 15 residues. The CDR3, as DNA: TGTGCCACCGGCGGGAGGGGCTCCCTGGACACTGAAGCTTTCTTT. Translated: CATGGRGSLDTEAFF.

The V gene is TRBV11-2, the J gene TRBJ2-1, with D possibly matching TRBD1 (6 bases). Germline values: CDR1 SGHAT, CDR2 FQNNGV. The length of the CDR3 is 15 residues. Between the trimmed V and J ends, which lost 4 bases and 5 bases, there was a span of 15 bases. The CDR3 DNA sequence: TGTGCCAGCAGCTCAGTTCCCCGGGACAACAATGAGCAGTTCTTC. Its translation is CASSSVPRDNNEQFF.

The chain joins TRBV29-1 to TRBJ1-2; D is possibly TRBD1 (6 bases). Trimming removed 0 bases from V and 7 bases from J, with 15 bases in between. The CDR3 contains 14 residues. CDR1 SQVTM and CDR2 ANQGSEA come from the germline V gene. In nucleotides, the CDR3 is TGCAGCGTTGAAGAATCAAGGGGGTATGGTGGCTACACCTTC. Translating it yields CSVEESRGYGGYTF.

This chain connects TRBV6-5 to TRBJ2-1; the D is unclear. Trimming left V 4 bases short and J 4 bases short, with 17 bases between. CDR1 is MNHEY, CDR2 SVGAGI, per germline. The CDR3 is 16 residues long. This chain's CDR3 is CASSSPRRGLYNEQFF. For the CDR3, the DNA is TGTGCCAGCAGTTCCCCGAGGAGAGGTCTTTACAATGAGCAGTTCTTC.

This chain links TRBV7-2 with TRBJ2-1, with 9 bases fitting TRBD1. V lost 1 base, J lost 0 bases, and 4 bases stayed unmatched. CDR1 and CDR2 from the germline V gene are SGHTA and FQGNSA. The CDR3 is 17 residues long. The CDR3 nucleotides read TGTGCCAGCAGCTTAGTACAGGGGGCGAGCTCCTACAATGAGCAGTTCTTC. Translation gives CASSLVQGASSYNEQFF.

V is TRBV6-1 and J is TRBJ2-1, with TRBD2 matching over 10 bases. The CDR3 is made up of 15 amino acids. With 1 base clipped from V and 7 bases from J, the junction kept 4 bases outside the gene matches. The germline gives CDR1 MNHNS, CDR2 SASEGT. CDR3 nucleotide sequence: TGTGCCAGCAGTGAAGAACTAGCGGGACGTAATGAGCAGTTCTTC. This translates into CASSEELAGRNEQFF.

The chain carries TRBV28 and TRBJ1-5; perhaps TRBD1 as D (5 bases). Deletions cut 7 bases from V and 6 bases from J, with 19 bases between. This CDR3 region has 15 residues. Per the germline V gene, CDR1 is MDHEN and CDR2 is SYDVKM. The CDR3 protein is CASTAGDSWGQPQHF. The CDR3 DNA is TGTGCCAGCACCGCGGGGGATTCATGGGGTCAGCCCCAGCATTTT. Drawing the rest from reference TRBV28 and TRBJ1-5, the complete variable domain is DVKVTQSSRYLVKRTGEKVFLECVQDMDHENMFWYRQDPGLGLRLIYFSYDVKMKEKGDIPEGYSVSREKKERFSLILESASTNQTSMYLCASTAGDSWGQPQHFGDGTRLSIL.

This rearrangement joins TRBV28 to TRBJ1-1; D is unresolved. Germline V gene data show CDR1 as MDHEN and CDR2 as SYDVKM. The CDR3 has 12 amino acids. Trimming removed 3 bases at V and 5 bases at J, with 7 bases between. CDR3 nucleotides: TGTGCCAGCAGTTTTGGGAGGACTGAAGCTTTCTTT. This codes for CASSFGRTEAFF.

V is TRBV10-3 and J is TRBJ2-2; 8 nucleotides line up with TRBD1. Looked up from germline, CDR1 is ENHRY and CDR2 is SYGVKD. The length of the CDR3 is 14 residues. J lost 1 base, V lost 11 bases, and 6 bases had no gene match. The CDR3 is CAFSGTGNTGELFF. The CDR3 region has the DNA TGTGCCTTTTCCGGGACAGGGAACACCGGGGAGCTGTTTTTT.

This clone has a single count. This chain uses TRBV18 with TRBJ2-7, with 8 bases fitting TRBD1. The CDR3 extends over 15 amino acids. Trimming took 6 bases from V and 4 from J; bases not matched to a gene: 11. The V gene's germline CDR1 is KGHSH and CDR2 LQKENI. In nucleotides, the CDR3 is TGTGCCAGCTCGGTTGGACAGGGTCCCTTTTACGAGCAGTACTTC. Amino acid sequence: CASSVGQGPFYEQYF.

This chain connects TRBV6-6 to TRBJ1-3; D call uncertain. Trimming shortened V by 0 bases and J by 0 bases, and 6 bases separated the two germline ends. The CDR3 extends over 15 amino acids. Germline V lookup: CDR1 MNHNY, CDR2 SVGAGI (reference sequence). The CDR3 region has the DNA TGTGCCAGCAGTTACTCGGGCCTCTCTGGAAACACCATATATTTT. It codes for CASSYSGLSGNTIYF.

The genes are TRBV6-6 and TRBJ2-4, with TRBD1 matching over 7 bases. The CDR3 sequence is 13 residues long. Trimming cost V 2 bases and J 11 bases; bases outside gene matches: 6. CDR1 is MNHNY and CDR2 is SVGAGI in the germline V gene (reference sequence). The CDR3 DNA is TGTGCCAGCAGTTACATTGGGACAGCCGTTCAGTACTTC. Its protein product is CASSYIGTAVQYF.

The CDR3 is CASSPSNSPLHF. The CDR3 DNA reads TGTGCCAGCAGTCCCAGTAATTCACCCCTCCACTTT. The V call is TRBV6-5, the J call TRBJ1-6; D call uncertain. The CDR3 consists of 12 residues. Between the trimmed V and J ends, which lost 5 bases and 6 bases, there was a span of 5 bases. Germline CDR1 and CDR2: MNHEY and SVGAGI.

The V and J genes are TRBV29-1 and TRBJ2-5, with 8 bases matching TRBD1. The CDR3 spans 14 residues. CDR1 SQVTM and CDR2 ANQGSEA come from the germline V gene. Germline trimming cut 6 bases from V and 4 bases from J; bases unmatched to any gene: 10. The CDR3 here is CSVAQGASGETQYF. CDR3 DNA: TGCAGCGTAGCCCAGGGGGCCTCGGGAGAGACCCAGTACTTC.

V is TRBV4-1 and J is TRBJ1-4, with 8 bases matching TRBD1. Germline-derived CDR1 and CDR2 are MGHRA and YSYEKL. V was pared by 1 base and J by 5 bases, with 3 bases of the junction left unmatched. The CDR3 loop spans 15 amino acids. CDR3 in amino acids: CASSQGQGQNEKLFF. The CDR3 nucleotides are TGCGCCAGCAGCCAAGGACAGGGGCAGAATGAAAAACTGTTTTTT.

The sample holds a few counts of this clone. V and J are TRBV6-5 and TRBJ2-3, with 8 bases fitting TRBD2. Per the germline V gene, CDR1 is MNHEY and CDR2 is SVGAGI. V was pared by 0 bases and J by 5 bases, with 7 bases of the junction left unmatched. The CDR3 has 16 residues. The CDR3 DNA reads as TGTGCCAGCAGTTACTCCCCAGCGGGGGCGCGAGATACGCAGTATTTT. Its protein is CASSYSPAGARDTQYF.

V and J are TRBV2 and TRBJ2-7; 9 bases are shared with TRBD2. Germline V gives CDR1 SNHLY, CDR2 FYNNEI. Trimming at V came to 0 bases and at J to 3 bases, leaving 6 bases not matched to a gene. The CDR3 contains 16 residues. The CDR3 nucleotides are TGTGCCAGCAGTGAAGCGGGTAGCGGGAGTATCTACGAGCAGTACTTC. This gives the protein CASSEAGSGSIYEQYF.

The V call is TRBV14, the J call TRBJ2-7; 9 bases fit TRBD1. This CDR3 spans 15 amino acids. The germline CDR1 and CDR2 sequences are SGHDN and FVKESK. V was pared by 6 bases and J by 3 bases, with 9 bases of the junction left unmatched. This chain's CDR3 is CASSDWGTGFYEQYF. CDR3 coding DNA: TGTGCCAGCAGTGATTGGGGGACAGGGTTCTACGAGCAGTACTTC.